Included here is one T cell receptor beta chain sequence, with context. The antigen it binds to is not known. Per-base quality was not reported, and no clone a single base away is much larger than it. The cohort comprised 550 to 700 healthy bone marrow donors. Cohort members were all nominally healthy when sampled, although unrecorded immune exposures were likely present. The donor was CMV seronegative and belonged to the group of more than 300 seronegative cohort members. Every donor gave a peripheral blood sample, and the peripheral blood mononuclear cells from that sample were used for TCR beta sequencing. The Qiagen DNeasy Blood Extraction Kit was used to extract genomic DNA from the blood cell samples. The library came from the immunoSEQ multiplex PCR assay. For the multiplex PCR, a mixture combining 60 forward primers for TCR Vbeta segments and 13 reverse primers for TCR Jbeta segments was used. The CDR3 region of rearranged TCR beta genes was amplified from genomic DNA with a multiplex PCR assay. On the Illumina HiSeq System, the amplified TCR beta libraries were sequenced as 87-base-pair reads. Processing in the source paper ran as follows. In a later analysis, roughly 80 million unique TCR beta chains were counted across the 500 to 700 repertoires, and approximately 11 million of these chains were shared by at least two donors. Raw reads were error-corrected and collapsed into unique sequences with a nearest-neighbor algorithm that merged closely related sequences to remove PCR and sequencing errors. To assign V, D and J gene segments, CDR3 sequences were aligned to IMGT reference sequences. Each retained sequence needed at least a six-nucleotide match to both a V gene segment and a J gene segment. A rearrangement was called productive if the CDR3 had no stop codons and remained in frame with V and J, and every other rearrangement was called non-productive. CDR3 was defined according to IMGT convention as the region running from the second conserved V-encoded cysteine to the conserved J-encoded phenylalanine. Sequences without an unambiguous match to a single V gene segment were excluded from the earlier analysis of approximately 560 of the donors. An earlier analysis of several hundred of the donors called V segments functional above 56.7% productive rearrangements and segregating when the between-donor standard deviation exceeded 5%. A statistical classification framework was built to diagnose cytomegalovirus status from the catalog of TCR beta chain sequences. V and J gene assignment, in a later analysis, came from comparing TCR nucleotide sequences with IMGT/GENE-DB human TR gene sequences. The TCRdist pipeline was used in a later analysis to assign CDR3 sequences and most-parsimonious VDJ recombination scenarios. In a later analysis, every TCR beta chain was defined by the combination of its CDR3 amino acid sequence and its V-gene family, and reads without a unique V-gene family were dropped. As a way to deal with suspected cross-contamination and a sequencing artifact, a later analysis dropped 592 nucleotide sequences that were highly shared and had low generation probability. In a later analysis, a clonal expansion index for each public chain was calculated from normalized within-repertoire ranks of inferred template counts. In a later analysis, generation probabilities were computed using a VDJ recombination model fitted to out-of-frame rearrangements, and the results were checked against IGoR. Hypergeometric tests were used in a later analysis to score TCR-TCR, TCR-HLA and TCR-CMV co-occurrence, with a repertoire-size bias correction applied to the TCR pairs. To estimate false discovery rates, a later analysis permuted the HLA or CMV assignments 20 times. A later analysis grouped co-occurring TCRs with DBSCAN, adding TCRdist sequence similarity when clustering within HLA-allele-positive subsets. For co-occurrence clustering, repertoires with fewer than 30,000 or more than 120,000 public chains were excluded, along with roughly 5 repertoires with anomalous nucleotide sharing. Entries here come from immuneACCESS through TCRdb and include only in-frame sequences with V and J called. Some clones fail to appear in such tables; in the studies checked, an unresolved V gene covers under half of the shortfall, and the cause of the remainder is unknown. V and J calls and clone size follow that table, whereas D and trimming were derived from the DNA. The sample has 150,000 to 200,000 clones on record, 60% to 85% of them singletons. Of the sample, roughly 1.4% falls within the top ten clones.

The data stem from a study of cytomegalovirus exposure and HLA in healthy donors (TCRdb year 2017). About the study as a whole: An earlier analysis of 550 to 700 of the donors reported roughly 270 Gb of sequence data and some 100 million unique TCR beta sequences from 190 million or so T cells. Approximately 310 gigabases of sequencing data and 78 million or so unique TCR sequences were included in an early release covering roughly 600 HLA-typed donors. Of the roughly 400 genotyped donors, 81% fell in the genetic ancestry cluster associated with self-reported Caucasian donors. The study aimed to test whether cataloging public T cell receptors could reveal signatures of past pathogen exposure. The T cell repertoires of about 700 subjects were profiled by immunosequencing and related to cytomegalovirus serostatus. Along with the approximately 700-subject first cohort, a separate validation cohort of more than 90 different subjects was used. High-throughput TCR immunosequencing, statistical association of individual TCRs with disease status, and machine learning were combined to predict cytomegalovirus infection status. A later analysis re-examined previously published TCR beta repertoires from 600 to 700 donors and added high-resolution HLA genotyping to investigate patterns of TCR occurrence. The later analysis used no new phenotypic data to find candidate immune exposures, relying instead on TCR beta sequences and their occurrence across donors. In an earlier analysis of 587 of the donors, high-throughput TCR beta sequencing was used to judge whether each TCR beta V gene segment behaved as functional or pseudogenic. Donor age, sex, ethnicity and CMV serostatus were compiled together with the repertoire data. Genome-wide SNP genotypes for about 55% of the 666 donors were used in a later genetic analysis, which treated that subset as a discovery cohort. All discovery cohort repertoires had been generated using a single sequencing platform. HLA typing included class I and class II loci at four-digit resolution. Typing coverage varied by locus: roughly 629-630 donors for A, B, C, DRB1 and DQB1; roughly 520 for DQA1; about 600 for DPA1; 450 to 480 for DPB1. A few DR-DQ haplotypes were treated as single units for association and clustering because of strong linkage in the cohort. Among roughly 370 genotyped donors of the cohort, an average of about 240,000 unique TCR beta nucleotide sequences were sequenced per donor, around 18% of them non-productive.

Ends trimmed: V by 5 bases, J by 8 bases; bases unmatched to a gene: 5. Taken from cysteine to phenylalanine, the CDR3 has 13 residues. Only the CDR3 DNA is retained, 39 bases long and in frame from the first base. CDR1 and CDR2, per the germline V gene (reference sequence), are MNHEY and SMNVEV. Beyond this particular receptor, the publication reports: It was suggested by the authors that the approach could potentially be generalized to other disease states and immunological phenotypes. A later analysis found that TCR association rates varied across HLA loci, with DRB1 alleles showing the most associated TCRs and HLA-C alleles the fewest. Linkage disequilibrium might explain the correlated functional status among segregating V segments, but an unknown experimental factor could not be ruled out. Because counts were too low, roughly 17 rarely observed V segments, including chromosome 9 orphons, were left out of the earlier analysis of about 620 of the donors. Some IMGT-functional V segments, including TRBV6-2 and TRBV6-3, could not be told apart with the 87-base-pair reads, so those segments were excluded. A total of roughly 160 TCR beta chains were listed by the study as associated with cytomegalovirus. While some public TCRs were present in many individuals, most TCR sequences turned up only very rarely across donors. A later analysis reported that several top co-occurrence clusters appeared linked to parvovirus B19, influenza, CMV and Epstein-Barr virus. In vitro tests confirmed that a few of the cytomegalovirus-associated TCR beta chains recognize cytomegalovirus antigens. An association between a missense DCLRE1C variant and V-gene and J-gene trimming of TCR beta chains was found in a later genetic analysis and replicated in an independent cohort. Because HLA typing was unavailable for some donors at each locus, only the typed subset was used in association tests. A cluster of highly shared sequence variants was judged likely to be a technical artifact of the sequencing pipeline. A further reported finding was that TCR beta sequences accurately predicted the HLA-A and HLA-B alleles for most subjects in the first cohort. The cohort was sequenced for TCR beta chains only, and without alpha or paired-chain data the features that could be detected were limited. Sequencing depth was assumed to be roughly uniform across donors in the presence/absence analyses, though that assumption may not hold. In both the original and validation cohorts, the classifier was reported to diagnose cytomegalovirus status with high specificity and sensitivity. Immune exposure information for the cohort was limited to CMV serostatus. In a later genetic analysis, fewer N-insertions in productive TCRs were reported among donors in an Asian-associated ancestry cluster than the approximately 710-donor mean. According to a later analysis, most CMV-associated TCR beta chains appeared to be HLA-restricted, and the HLA associations seemed to be driven largely by CMV exposure. Assigning TCR associations to individual alleles was difficult when HLA alleles, especially DR and DQ, strongly co-occurred. In an earlier analysis of about 540 of the donors, most TCR beta V segments were observed in productive rearrangements about 90% or about 30% of the time, broadly matching IMGT annotations. At a false discovery rate of 0.05, a later analysis linked 16,951 TCR beta sequences to specific HLA alleles. Compared with equally common non-associated chains, HLA-associated TCR beta chains in a later analysis were more clonally expanded and had lower generation probabilities.

The chain links TRBV27 with TRBJ1-2; TRBD1 agrees with 10 junctional bases. The source is a woman aged 25-40 years in good health and CMV-seronegative. The sample consisted of PBMCs. The CDR3 in this case is CASSLGQGGGYTF. The bases read TGTGCCAGCAGTCTCGGACAGGGGGGAGGCTACACCTTC.